This T cell receptor (beta chain) is from a study of T cell responses to AZD1222 COVID-19 vaccine. Study-wide points: Baseline seropositivity occurred in only a handful of AZD1222 recipients. Two AZD1222 administrations were followed by greater Spike-specific TCR breadth and depth.

For this clone: Its antigen is as yet unknown.

Produced via immunoSEQ multiplex PCR; TCRdb's table is partial and in-frame only. This table holds about 97,000 clones, approximately 90% found once. Sequences were derived from peripheral blood, sampled on day 0 of AZD1222 vaccination. The receptor comes from an adult in good health.

The CDR3 sequence: CASSQRSERSGGPTDTQYF. In DNA form, the CDR3 reads TGCGCCAGCAGCCAAAGATCGGAGCGGAGCGGGGGCCCCACAGATACGCAGTATTTT. This chain joins TRBV4-3 and TRBJ2-3; 8 bases line up with TRBD2. The CDR3 totals 19 residues. The germline V gene encodes CDR1 LGHNA and CDR2 YSLEER. The V gene end was trimmed by 2 bases and the J gene end by 2 bases; junction bases not matched to a gene: 15.